This note documents a single T cell receptor (beta chain) sequence. The source of the sample is a study of shared clonotypes between healthy human individuals. Data came from immunoSEQ multiplex PCR; TCRdb stores just in-frame clones and leaves some out. Among 2 million to 2.5 million clones listed, roughly 95% were seen once. The CDR3 length is 11 residues. The V gene lost 6 bases and the J gene lost 6 bases, with 7 bases spanning the gap. Germline V gene lookup returns CDR1 SNHLY and CDR2 FYNNEI. This chain uses TRBV2 with TRBJ2-3, with unresolved D. The clonotype originates from a man aged 18 to 30 in good health. Input material: naive CD4+ T cells sorted from blood. Subset meaning: CD45RA+ positively selected. The CDR3 loop is CASRLVDTQYF. As DNA, the CDR3 is TGTGCCAGCAGATTAGTGGATACGCAGTATTTT.